Listed below are T cell receptor beta chains from one sample, sequenced in a study of CD4 T cells in relation to SARS-CoV-2 and coronaviruses. Sequencing used immunoSEQ multiplex PCR; TCRdb keeps in-frame clones, though not all of them. The table records 16,000 or so clones, around 73% of them present only once. For these receptors, no antigen is known. Sequenced sample: CD4+ T cells from PBMCs, cultured in vitro. Receptor source: a human donor in good health. Both conserved end residues are part of each CDR3. D genes are given only for firm matches. Size values are once, few and many counts, or a class for expanded clones, and some rows have none.

D gene	clone size	V gene	J gene	CDR3 protein	CDR3 DNA
-	few	TRBV10-3	TRBJ2-1	CAISGPYNEQFF	TGTGCCATCAGTGGGCCTTACAATGAGCAGTTCTTC
-	-	TRBV20-1	TRBJ1-1	CSARGAAGPFF	TGCAGTGCTAGAGGTGCGGCAGGGCCTTTCTTT
-	once	TRBV24-1	TRBJ2-3	CATSDPSGTDTQYF	TGTGCCACCAGTGATCCTAGCGGCACAGATACGCAGTATTTT
-	once	TRBV29-1	TRBJ1-2	CSVWGNYGYTF	TGCAGCGTGTGGGGTAACTATGGCTACACCTTC
TRBD1	-	TRBV30	TRBJ1-1	CAWRQIQGSKTEAFF	TGTGCCTGGAGACAAATACAGGGGTCGAAAACTGAAGCTTTCTTT
-	few	TRBV4-1	TRBJ2-1	CASSQDSVARTTYNEQFF	TGCGCCAGCAGCCAAGACTCGGTCGCCAGAACAACCTACAATGAGCAGTTCTTC
-	few	TRBV4-1	TRBJ1-3	CASSLVGEGISGNTIYF	TGCGCCAGCAGCCTCGTGGGAGAGGGGATCTCTGGAAACACCATATATTTT
-	-	TRBV19	TRBJ2-3	CASSIGGTLSTDTQYF	TGTGCCAGTAGTATCGGGGGTACGCTTAGCACAGATACGCAGTATTTT
-	-	TRBV9	TRBJ1-2	CASSLLDRENFYGYTF	TGTGCCAGCAGCCTACTGGACAGAGAGAACTTCTATGGCTACACCTTC
-	-	TRBV10-3	TRBJ2-7	CAIRGEGGTLHEQYF	TGTGCCATCAGGGGGGAAGGCGGGACTCTCCACGAGCAGTACTTC
-	-	TRBV5-1	TRBJ1-3	CASSPASGNTIYF	TGCGCCAGCAGCCCCGCCTCTGGAAACACCATATATTTT
-	-	TRBV7-3	TRBJ1-2	CASSPDSLYGYTF	TGTGCCAGCAGCCCAGACAGTTTATATGGCTACACCTTC
-	-	TRBV19	TRBJ2-7	CASRQGHNSYEQYF	TGTGCCAGTAGACAGGGACACAACTCCTACGAGCAGTACTTC
TRBD2	once	TRBV5-1	TRBJ2-2	CASSLGGTSGRSTGELFF	TGCGCCAGCAGCTTGGGGGGGACTAGCGGGAGATCCACCGGGGAGCTGTTTTTT
-	-	TRBV29-1	TRBJ1-1	CSLKRGSGNTEAFF	TGCAGCTTAAAAAGGGGCTCCGGGAACACTGAAGCTTTCTTT
-	-	TRBV25-1	TRBJ2-1	CASERAPPGDEQFF	TGTGCCAGTGAGCGGGCTCCCCCGGGCGATGAGCAGTTCTTC
-	few	TRBV12-3/TRBV12-4	TRBJ2-2	CASSIDTGELFF	TGTGCCAGCAGTATAGACACCGGGGAGCTGTTTTTT
TRBD2	-	TRBV27	TRBJ2-1	CASSPLAGIWYEQFF	TGTGCCAGCAGTCCACTAGCGGGAATTTGGTATGAGCAGTTCTTC
-	-	TRBV9	TRBJ2-5	CASSVVEWSGETQYF	TGTGCCAGCAGCGTAGTAGAATGGAGTGGGGAGACCCAGTACTTC
-	-	TRBV6-6	TRBJ2-7	CASSPFPRADRSYEQYF	TGTGCCAGCAGTCCTTTTCCGAGGGCCGATCGTTCCTACGAGCAGTACTTC
TRBD1	-	TRBV6-5	TRBJ1-1	CASRRWDSNTEAFF	TGTGCCAGCAGAAGGTGGGACAGCAACACTGAAGCTTTCTTT
TRBD1	-	TRBV3-1/TRBV3-2	TRBJ2-5	CASSQAGTGGETQYF	TGTGCCAGCAGCCAAGCCGGGACAGGGGGAGAGACCCAGTACTTC
TRBD1	-	TRBV18	TRBJ2-7	CASSSGQGTYEQYF	TGTGCCAGCTCCTCGGGACAGGGTACCTACGAGCAGTACTTC
-	-	TRBV19	TRBJ1-1	CASSIPTTEAFF	TGTGCCAGTAGTATCCCCACCACTGAAGCTTTCTTT
TRBD1	-	TRBV6-1	TRBJ1-5	CASLDREYQPQHF	TGTGCCAGCCTCGACAGGGAGTATCAGCCCCAGCATTTT